The rows below give T cell receptor beta chains drawn from one sample of a study of shared clonotypes between healthy human individuals. Profiled with immunoSEQ multiplex PCR; TCRdb holds only in-frame clones, not every one. The sample records around 620,000 clones, 85% to 95% being singletons. Specimen: naive CD8+ T cells sorted from blood. The receptors come from a woman in her twenties or thirties in good health. Both conserved end residues are part of each CDR3.

J gene | V gene | CDR3 protein
TRBJ1-1 | TRBV28 | CASNRDRGFAEAFF
TRBJ2-7 | TRBV6-1 | CASSPGQGTYEQYF
TRBJ2-7 | TRBV27 | CASSPGTSGTGEQYF
TRBJ1-3 | TRBV6-1 | CASSEEVTAAGNTIYF
TRBJ1-1 | TRBV27 | CASSPTGATEAFF
TRBJ1-2 | TRBV2 | CASRKPTMVSGYTF
TRBJ2-1 | TRBV10-3 | CAISEVSPLLAGVDFF
TRBJ1-3 | TRBV30 | CALDLQGLGYTIYF
TRBJ2-7 | TRBV2 | CASSDGSGRAYEQYF
TRBJ2-1 | TRBV5-6 | CASSGEREGDEQFF